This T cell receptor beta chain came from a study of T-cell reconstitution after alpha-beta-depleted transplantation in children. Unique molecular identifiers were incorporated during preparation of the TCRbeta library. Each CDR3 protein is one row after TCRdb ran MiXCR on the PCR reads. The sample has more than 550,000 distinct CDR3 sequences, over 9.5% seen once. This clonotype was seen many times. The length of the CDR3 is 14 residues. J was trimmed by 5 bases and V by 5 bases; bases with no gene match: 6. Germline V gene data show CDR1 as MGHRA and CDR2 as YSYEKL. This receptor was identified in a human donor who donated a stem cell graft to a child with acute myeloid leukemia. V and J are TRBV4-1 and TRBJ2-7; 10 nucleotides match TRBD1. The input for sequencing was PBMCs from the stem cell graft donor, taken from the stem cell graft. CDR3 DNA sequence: TGCGCCAGCAGCACCGGGACAGGGGTCCACGAGCAGTACTTC. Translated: CASSTGTGVHEQYF.